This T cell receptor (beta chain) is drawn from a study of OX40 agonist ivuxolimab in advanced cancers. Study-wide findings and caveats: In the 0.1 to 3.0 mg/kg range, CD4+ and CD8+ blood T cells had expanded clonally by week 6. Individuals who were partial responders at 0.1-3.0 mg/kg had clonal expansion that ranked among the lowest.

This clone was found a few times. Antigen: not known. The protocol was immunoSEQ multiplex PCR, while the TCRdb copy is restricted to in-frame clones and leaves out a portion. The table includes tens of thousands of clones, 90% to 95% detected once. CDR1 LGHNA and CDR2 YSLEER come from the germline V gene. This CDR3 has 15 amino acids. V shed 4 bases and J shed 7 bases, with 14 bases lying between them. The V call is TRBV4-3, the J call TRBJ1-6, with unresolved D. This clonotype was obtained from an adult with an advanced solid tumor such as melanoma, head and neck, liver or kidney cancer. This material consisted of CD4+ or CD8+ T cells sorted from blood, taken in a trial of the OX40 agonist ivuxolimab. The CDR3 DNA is TGCGCCAGCAGCCCGGGCTGGGAACCAAATTCACCCCTCCACTTT. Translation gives CASSPGWEPNSPLHF.